This T cell receptor beta chain was obtained from a study of T cells in Graves' hyperthyroidism and ophthalmopathy. At least ten counts were recorded for this clonotype. Its antigen is unidentified. The TCR beta CDR3 regions underwent amplification using RNA transcripts as the source. Initially, a first-round RT-PCR of the TCR CDR3 employed the HTBI primer set. TCRdb itself ran the multiplex PCR reads through MiXCR, one entry per CDR3 protein. This sample carries around 210,000 distinct CDR3 sequences, roughly a sixth of them seen once, and the ten largest clones take roughly 55%. Regarding the study as a whole: Ophthalmopathy was identified by the model a median about 6 months ahead of onset.

Across 18 months, stable Graves' hyperthyroidism was marked by no progression to ophthalmopathy. Diagnosis of hyperthyroidism was new in patients aged 18 to 65, and its duration was under 2 months. Exclusion criteria comprised uncontrolled infection, other autoimmune disease, pregnancy or lactation. The CDR3 spans 15 residues. Per germline, CDR1 SGDLS and CDR2 YYNGEE. V shed 0 bases and J shed 0 bases, with 9 bases lying between them. The source is a woman in her fifties or sixties with Graves' hyperthyroidism. The sequencing sample was made of blood. This chain joins TRBV9 and TRBJ1-1, with D possibly TRBD1 on 5 matching bases. The CDR3 reads CASSVAGVLNTEAFF. CDR3 coding DNA: TGTGCCAGCAGCGTAGCGGGGGTTTTGAACACTGAAGCTTTCTTT.